This T cell receptor (beta chain) stems from a study of blood T cells in healthy people across ages. Study-wide points: Changes in expanded clonotypes were possibly confounded, as the CMV status of donors was unknown.

Then a second PCR, running roughly 7 to 11 cycles, was carried out with a sample-barcoded 5' primer and a J-beta primer mix. Each CDR3 protein gets one entry after TCRdb re-called the 5' RACE reads with MiXCR. The sample yields 1.5 million to 2 million distinct CDR3 sequences, around half seen once. With respect to this clonotype: Its antigen is currently unknown.

J gave up 2 bases and V 4 bases, and 9 bases lay outside the gene matches. Per germline, CDR1 SGDLS and CDR2 YYNGEE. CDR3 length: 16 amino acids. The genes are TRBV9 and TRBJ2-3; TRBD1 matches 8 bases. The sequence was collected from a woman in her thirties or forties in good health. Specimen: blood. CDR3 DNA: TGTGCCAGCAGCCATCAGACAGGGGCGGACACAGATACGCAGTATTTT. Translating it yields CASSHQTGADTDTQYF.